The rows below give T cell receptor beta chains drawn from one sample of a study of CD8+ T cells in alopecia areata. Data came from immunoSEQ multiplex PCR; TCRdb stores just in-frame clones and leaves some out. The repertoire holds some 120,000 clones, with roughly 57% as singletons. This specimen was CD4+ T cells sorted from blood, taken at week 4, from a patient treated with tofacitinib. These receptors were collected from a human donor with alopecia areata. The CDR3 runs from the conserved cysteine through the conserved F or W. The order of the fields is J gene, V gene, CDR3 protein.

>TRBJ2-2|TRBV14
CASSQELTGGMVGELFF
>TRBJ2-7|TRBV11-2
CASSLDGAGEQYF
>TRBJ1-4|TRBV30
CAWSVYRGFATNEKLFF
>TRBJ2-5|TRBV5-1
CASSSTTGSLGTQYF
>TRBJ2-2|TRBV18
CASSIAAGTGELFF
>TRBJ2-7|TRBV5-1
CASRYTNYEQYF
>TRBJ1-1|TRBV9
CASSVYRGTNTEAFF
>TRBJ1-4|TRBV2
CASSDRTWTGEPEKLFF
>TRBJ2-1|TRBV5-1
CASSLEAGTRRDQQFF
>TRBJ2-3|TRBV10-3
CAISEDRGAADTQYF
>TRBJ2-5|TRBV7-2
CASSLDASGGPGKTQYF
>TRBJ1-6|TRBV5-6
CASSSFRTASSYNSPLHF
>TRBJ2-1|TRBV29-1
CSGRDRARVREQFF
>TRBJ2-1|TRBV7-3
CASGGDRNEQFF
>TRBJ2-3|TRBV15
CATSRADITQYF
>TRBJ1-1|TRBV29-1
CSVEVVGGTEAFF
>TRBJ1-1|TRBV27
CASSPSRGTEAFF
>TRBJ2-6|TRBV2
CASSEGVTGANVLTF
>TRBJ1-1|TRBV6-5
CASSYLTVGLNTEAFF
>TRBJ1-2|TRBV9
CASSLSDTNYGYTF
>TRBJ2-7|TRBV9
CASSGRDSPYEQYF
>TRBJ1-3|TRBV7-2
CASYDGDTIYF
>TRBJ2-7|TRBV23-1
CASSPYTDRTGGLYEQYF
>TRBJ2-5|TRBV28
CASSQGSQETQYF
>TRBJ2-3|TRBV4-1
CASSQELAQRTQYF
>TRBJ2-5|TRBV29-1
CSVEDRGETQYF
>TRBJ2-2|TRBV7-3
CASSLRADRGRTGELFF
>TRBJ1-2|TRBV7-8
CASSHGRENYGYTF
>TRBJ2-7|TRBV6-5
CASSYSPRENSYEQYF
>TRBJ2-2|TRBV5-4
CASSPDSTGELFF
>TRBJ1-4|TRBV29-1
CSVESGQGHEKLFF
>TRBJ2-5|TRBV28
CASSGQAETQYF
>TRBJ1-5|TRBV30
CAWTTGNSNQPQHF
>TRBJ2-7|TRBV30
CAWRRGQAPYEQYF
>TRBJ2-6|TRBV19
CASSARQGSGANVLTF
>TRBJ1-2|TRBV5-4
CASSWGQNYGYTF
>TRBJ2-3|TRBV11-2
CASSLGGGTDTQYF
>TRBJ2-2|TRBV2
CASSEAQGGELFF
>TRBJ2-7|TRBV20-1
CSASTTHEQYF
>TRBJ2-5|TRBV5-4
CASSLAGGRSETQYF
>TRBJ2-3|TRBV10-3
CAIIIGDTQYF
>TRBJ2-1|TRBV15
CATSRGTGRNEQFF
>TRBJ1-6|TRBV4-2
CASRGQNNSPLHF
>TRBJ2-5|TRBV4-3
CASSQDRVRKTQYF